The entry below gives a single TCR beta chain sequence along with its context. Antigen specificity is unknown. Each CDR3 protein gets one entry after TCRdb re-called the reads with MiXCR. The data hold fewer than 350,000 distinct CDR3 sequences, with 9.5% observed a single time. Trimming removed 3 bases from V and 5 bases from J, with 10 bases in between. The CDR3 totals 13 residues. Germline values: CDR1 LNHDA, CDR2 SQIVND (reference sequence). This sample was taken from a study of T cell repertoires in cytomegalovirus infection. Study context: Public TCR beta signatures provided an indication of both CMV infection and a matching HLA type. General observations from the study: Cumulative frequency of public TCR beta families picked out carriers of CMV plus the relevant HLA. HLA-C-restricted TCR beta clonotypes specific for CMV led the ex vivo response.

The TCR originated in a human donor in good health (CMV status not recorded). Some clones in this sample may be carry-over from other donors' samples. The sequenced sample was PBMCs. The chain couples TRBV19 to TRBJ1-2; the D is unclear. This chain's CDR3 is CASSIGLGYGYTF. CDR3 nucleotides: TGTGCCAGTAGTATTGGGTTGGGATATGGCTACACCTTC.